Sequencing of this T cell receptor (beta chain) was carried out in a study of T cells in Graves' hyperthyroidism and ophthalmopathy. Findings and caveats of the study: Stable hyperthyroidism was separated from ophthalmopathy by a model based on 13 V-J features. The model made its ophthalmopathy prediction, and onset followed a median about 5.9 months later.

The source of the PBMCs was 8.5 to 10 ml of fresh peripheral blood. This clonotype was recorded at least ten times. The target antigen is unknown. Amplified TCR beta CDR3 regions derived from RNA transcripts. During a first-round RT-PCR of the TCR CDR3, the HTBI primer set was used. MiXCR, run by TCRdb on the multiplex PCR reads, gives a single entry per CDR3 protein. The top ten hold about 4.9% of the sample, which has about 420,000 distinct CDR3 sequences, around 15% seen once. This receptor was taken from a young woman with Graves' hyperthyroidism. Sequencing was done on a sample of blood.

CDR3 protein: CASSAGLGGTDTQYF. The CDR3 DNA is TGTGCCAGCAGCGCGGGACTCGGGGGCACAGATACGCAGTATTTT. The V and J genes are TRBV5-4 and TRBJ2-3; maybe TRBD2 (6 bases). Per germline, CDR1 SGHNT and CDR2 YYREEE (reference sequence). The CDR3 length is 15 residues. V lost 4 bases to trimming and J lost 1 base, with 13 bases between them.